The present T cell receptor beta chain was sequenced within a study of identical twins. This clonotype occurred a few times. TCRdb passed the 5' RACE reads through MiXCR, listing each CDR3 protein once. The data hold approximately 280,000 distinct CDR3 sequences, with about 8.9% observed a single time. V was clipped by 3 bases and J by 10 bases, with 10 bases between them. The germline gives CDR1 LGHDT, CDR2 YNNKEL (reference sequence). The CDR3 consists of 12 residues. This sample was also put to use in a study of yellow fever vaccine responses in identical twins.

The chain recombines TRBV3-1 with TRBJ2-1, with unresolved D. The sample comprised memory (CD45RO+) T cells sorted from blood. The TCR was taken from a young woman in good health. The CDR3 nucleotides are TGTGCCAGCAGCCACAAGCAGTTCGAGCAGTTCTTC. This sequence encodes CASSHKQFEQFF.